This TCR beta chain derives from a study of T cells in Graves' hyperthyroidism and ophthalmopathy. Study results and limitations: Ophthalmopathy was distinguished from stable hyperthyroidism by 13 V-J signatures.

This clonotype was counted ten times or more. Its antigen is undetermined. The investigators amplified TCR beta CDR3 regions from RNA transcripts. The HTBI primer set served for first-round RT-PCR of the TCR CDR3. TCRdb ran MiXCR on the multiplex PCR reads and lists one entry per CDR3 protein. The table has around 300,000 distinct CDR3 sequences, roughly 19% seen once. From germline, CDR1 is LGHDT and CDR2 YNNKEL (reference sequence). Trimming shortened V by 0 bases and J by 13 bases, and 12 bases separated the two germline ends. CDR3 length: 12 residues. This TCR was sampled from a man aged 50 to 59 with Graves' ophthalmopathy. The sample consisted of blood. The gene calls are TRBV3-1 and TRBJ2-5; D is possibly TRBD1 (6 bases). The CDR3 region has the DNA TGTGCCAGCAGCCAAGAGACAGGAGGCCCGTACTTC. Translating gives CASSQETGGPYF.